This T cell receptor (beta chain) was profiled in a study of blood T cells in healthy people across ages. The individuals who served as donors were healthy Caucasians living in Russia, aged roughly 6 to 95. The CDR3 totals 13 residues. V lost 6 bases, J lost 11 bases, and 19 bases lay in between. Germline values: CDR1 MNHEY, CDR2 SVGEGT. The use of a sample-barcoded 5' primer and a J-beta primer mix characterized a second PCR of roughly 7 to 11 cycles. With 12 random nucleotides, a template-switch adaptor tagged each individual cDNA molecule. Each single sample gave us at least 2.5 million CDR3-containing paired-end reads. Each CDR3 protein is one row after TCRdb ran MiXCR on the 5' RACE reads. The table has hundreds of thousands of distinct CDR3 sequences, around 28% seen once; the top ten hold 15% to 20%.

The sequenced material came from blood. This receptor was obtained from a woman aged 80 or over in good health. The gene calls are TRBV6-2 or TRBV6-3 and TRBJ1-1; tentative D call: TRBD1 (5 bases). CDR3 nucleotide sequence: TGTGCCAGCAGGTACAGGCGGACTGCTTCGGCTTTCTTT. This sequence encodes CASRYRRTASAFF.